One and the same sample provided the 7 T cell receptor beta chains below, sequenced in a study of CD8 T cells in ankylosing spondylitis. Points from the study as a whole: Typical of ankylosing spondylitis blood, it appeared, was a TCR beta motif of about eight highly homologous variants.

TCRdb called the 5' RACE reads again in MiXCR, with one record for every CDR3 protein. The top ten clones hold 0.51% of a sample with some 840,000 distinct CDR3 sequences, approximately 12% of them seen once. These receptors lack a known antigen. Material: blood, either unsorted or a sorted T cell fraction (not recorded which). All receptors derive from a male donor with ankylosing spondylitis.

The rearrangement uses TRBV6-1 and TRBJ2-7, with 8 bases lining up with TRBD1. CDR1 and CDR2 (germline): MNHNS, SASEGT. This CDR3 has 14 residues. J gave up 6 bases and V 5 bases, and 9 bases lay outside the gene matches. In nucleotides, the CDR3 is TGTGCCAGCAGTAAGGACAGGGTGTCACCCGAGCAGTACTTC. It translates to CASSKDRVSPEQYF.

This clonotype showed up many times. The chain couples TRBV5-1 to TRBJ2-2; no definite D call. Looked up from germline, CDR1 is SGHRS and CDR2 is YFSETQ. The CDR3 runs 11 residues. Trimming shortened V by 5 bases and J by 4 bases, and 3 bases separated the two germline ends. Written as DNA, the CDR3 is TGCGCCAGCAGGGGCACCGGGGAGCTGTTTTTT. As protein: CASRGTGELFF.

There are a few counts of this clonotype. The chain joins TRBV27 to TRBJ1-1; D perhaps matches TRBD1 (5 bases). The CDR3 length is 16 residues. Germline-derived CDR1 and CDR2 are MNHEY and SMNVEV (reference sequence). Trimming removed 1 base at V and 4 bases at J, with 16 bases between. The CDR3 is CASSLFAGTLVTEAFF. In DNA, the CDR3 is TGTGCCAGCAGTTTATTCGCTGGGACCCTGGTCACTGAAGCTTTCTTT.

This clonotype has a count of ten or more. The rearrangement joins TRBV7-2 to TRBJ2-1; D ambiguous. Germline-derived CDR1 and CDR2 are SGHTA and FQGNSA. The V end lost 5 bases, the J end lost 0 bases, and 11 bases lay between the germline ends. This CDR3 is built from 15 residues. In DNA, the CDR3 is TGTGCCAGCAGCCTAAACCCAAGCTCCTACAATGAGCAGTTCTTC. Its translation is CASSLNPSSYNEQFF.

This chain joins TRBV23-1 and TRBJ2-3; D is undetermined. TRBV23-1 is identified as an open reading frame with a role that is uncertain. V lost 7 bases to trimming and J lost 0 bases, with 17 bases between them. The CDR3 totals 16 residues. The CDR3 DNA reads as TGCGCCAGCATCCCATCCACCGTCACTAGCACAGATACGCAGTATTTT. Translated, it gives CASIPSTVTSTDTQYF.

This clonotype was found many times. The rearrangement uses TRBV29-1 and TRBJ1-4, with TRBD1 matching over 8 bases. J lost 7 bases, V lost 3 bases, and 7 bases had no gene match. CDR1 and CDR2 from the germline V gene are SQVTM and ANQGSEA. The CDR3 length is 14 residues. CDR3 loop: CSVEDQGAREKLFF. In DNA form, the CDR3 reads TGCAGCGTTGAGGACCAGGGGGCACGTGAAAAACTGTTTTTT.

This clonotype was observed at least ten times. The rearrangement links TRBV29-1 to TRBJ2-4; D not certain. Germline V gene sequence: CDR1 SQVTM, CDR2 ANQGSEA. CDR3 length equals 13 residues. The V end lost 1 base, the J end lost 1 base, and 5 bases lay between the germline ends. The CDR3 DNA follows: TGCAGCGTTGAAGTGCGCGCCAAAAACATTCAGTACTTC. It encodes CSVEVRAKNIQYF.